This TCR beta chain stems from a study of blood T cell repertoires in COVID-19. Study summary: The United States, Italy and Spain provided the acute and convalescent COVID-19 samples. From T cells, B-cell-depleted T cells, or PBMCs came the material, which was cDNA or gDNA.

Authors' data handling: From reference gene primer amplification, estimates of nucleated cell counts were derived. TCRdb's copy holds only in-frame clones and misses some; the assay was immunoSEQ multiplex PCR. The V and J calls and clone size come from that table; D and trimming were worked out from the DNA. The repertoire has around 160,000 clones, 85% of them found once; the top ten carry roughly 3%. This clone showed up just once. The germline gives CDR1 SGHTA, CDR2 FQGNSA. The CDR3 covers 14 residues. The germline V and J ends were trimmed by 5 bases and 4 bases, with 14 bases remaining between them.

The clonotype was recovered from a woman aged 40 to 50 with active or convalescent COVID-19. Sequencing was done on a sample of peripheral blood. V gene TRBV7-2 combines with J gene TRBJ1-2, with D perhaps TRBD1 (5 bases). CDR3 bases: TGTGCCAGCAGCGCAGGGACCGGGAGCTATGGCTACACCTTC. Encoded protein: CASSAGTGSYGYTF.